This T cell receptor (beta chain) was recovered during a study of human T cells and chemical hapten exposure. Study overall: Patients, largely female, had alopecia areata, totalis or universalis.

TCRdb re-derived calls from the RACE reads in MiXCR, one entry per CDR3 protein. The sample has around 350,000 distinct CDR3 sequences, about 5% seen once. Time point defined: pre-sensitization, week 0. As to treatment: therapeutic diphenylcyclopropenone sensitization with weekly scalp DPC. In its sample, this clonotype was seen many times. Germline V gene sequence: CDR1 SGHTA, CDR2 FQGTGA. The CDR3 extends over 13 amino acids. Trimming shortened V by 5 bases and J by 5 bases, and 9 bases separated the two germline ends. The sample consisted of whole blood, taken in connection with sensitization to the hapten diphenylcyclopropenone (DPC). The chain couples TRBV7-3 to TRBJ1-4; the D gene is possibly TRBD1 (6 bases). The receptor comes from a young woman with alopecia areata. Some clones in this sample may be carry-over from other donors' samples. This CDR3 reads CASSPGQNEKLFF. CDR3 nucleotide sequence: TGTGCCAGCAGCCCAGGACAGAATGAAAAACTGTTTTTT.